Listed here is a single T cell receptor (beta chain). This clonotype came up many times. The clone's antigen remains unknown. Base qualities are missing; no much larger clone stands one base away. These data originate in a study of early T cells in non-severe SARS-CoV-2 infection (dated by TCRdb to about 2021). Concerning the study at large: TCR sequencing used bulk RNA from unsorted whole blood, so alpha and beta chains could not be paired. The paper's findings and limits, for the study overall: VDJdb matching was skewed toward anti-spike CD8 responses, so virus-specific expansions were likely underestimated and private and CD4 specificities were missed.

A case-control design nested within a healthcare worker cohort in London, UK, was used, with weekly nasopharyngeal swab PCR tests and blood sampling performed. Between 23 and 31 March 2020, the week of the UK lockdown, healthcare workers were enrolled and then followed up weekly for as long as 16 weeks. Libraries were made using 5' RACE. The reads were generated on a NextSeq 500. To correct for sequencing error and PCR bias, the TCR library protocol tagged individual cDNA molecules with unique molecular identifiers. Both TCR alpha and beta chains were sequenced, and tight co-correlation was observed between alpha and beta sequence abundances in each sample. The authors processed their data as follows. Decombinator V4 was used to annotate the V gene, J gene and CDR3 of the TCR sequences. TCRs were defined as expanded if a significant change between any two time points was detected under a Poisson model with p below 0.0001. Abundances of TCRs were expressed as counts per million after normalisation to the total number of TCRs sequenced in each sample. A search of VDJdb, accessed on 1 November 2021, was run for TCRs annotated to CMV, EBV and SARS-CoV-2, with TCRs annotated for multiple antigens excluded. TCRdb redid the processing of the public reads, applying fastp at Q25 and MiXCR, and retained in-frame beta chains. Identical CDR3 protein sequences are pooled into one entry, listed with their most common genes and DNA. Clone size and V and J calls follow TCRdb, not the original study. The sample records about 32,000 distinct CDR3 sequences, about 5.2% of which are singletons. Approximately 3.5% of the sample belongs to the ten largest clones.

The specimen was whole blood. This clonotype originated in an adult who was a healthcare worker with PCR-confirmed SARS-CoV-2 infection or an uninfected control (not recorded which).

The CDR3: CASSQGVSGNTIYF. DNA sequence: TGTGCCAGCAGCCAGGGAGTATCCGGAAACACCATATATTTT. The chain is made from TRBV14 and TRBJ1-3; there is no confident call for the D gene. The CDR3 spans 14 residues, from the cysteine through the phenylalanine. The entry retains the CDR3 DNA only, 42 bases that are in frame from base 1. CDR1 SGHDN and CDR2 FVKESK were looked up in the germline V gene. Trimming costs V 3 bases and J 4 bases, and their ends lie 10 bases apart.